This T cell receptor (beta chain) appears in the sequencing data of a study of cytomegalovirus exposure and HLA in healthy donors. Trimming stripped 3 bases from V and 2 bases from J, with 9 bases between. The CDR3 has 14 amino acids. Germline V gene data show CDR1 as MNHEY and CDR2 as SMNVEV (reference sequence). Comment on this clone: Its antigen is unidentified.

At the time of sampling, donors were nominally healthy, though unrecorded immune exposures were likely. The study ran its PCR with 60 Vbeta and 13 Jbeta primers. Data came from immunoSEQ multiplex PCR; TCRdb stores just in-frame clones and leaves some out. Altogether over 100,000 clones are present, more than 75% being singletons, with the ten largest covering around 5%. Points from the study as a whole: The records held CMV serostatus as the only immune exposure information. Later analysis demonstrated an association between a missense DCLRE1C variant and TCR beta V- and J-gene trimming.

The TCR originated in a young woman in good health and CMV-seropositive. The specimen was PBMCs. The rearrangement uses TRBV27 and TRBJ2-3; unclear D gene. The CDR3: CASSLGSFTDTQYF. The CDR3 DNA sequence: TGTGCCAGCAGTTTGGGCAGCTTCACAGATACGCAGTATTTT.